The 20 T cell receptor beta chains below all came from one sample that was sequenced in a study of cytomegalovirus exposure and HLA in healthy donors. The primer mix had 60 Vbeta and 13 Jbeta primers. Generated by immunoSEQ multiplex PCR, the TCRdb table keeps only in-frame clones and is missing some. Here the sample spans about 160,000 clones, roughly two thirds being singletons. The source material was PBMCs. The receptors were gathered from a woman aged 25 to 39 in good health and CMV-seronegative.

The chain is built from TRBV10-3 and TRBJ2-7, with 8 bases lining up with TRBD1. V was clipped by 4 bases and J by 6 bases; unmatched bases: 14. The CDR3 totals 16 residues. CDR1 ENHRY and CDR2 SYGVKD come from the germline V gene. CDR3 residues: CAISASFGQGGREQYF. CDR3 in DNA: TGTGCCATCAGTGCCTCCTTTGGACAGGGAGGACGCGAGCAGTACTTC.

This rearrangement joins TRBV27 to TRBJ1-1, with a possible D match to TRBD1 (5 bases). Germline loops: CDR1 MNHEY, CDR2 SMNVEV (reference sequence). This CDR3 is 15 amino acids long. V gave up 4 bases and J gave up 11 bases, with 23 bases separating them. CDR3 loop: CASSSRQRLGYGAFF. CDR3 coding DNA: TGTGCCAGCAGTTCCCGACAGCGTCTGGGGTATGGGGCTTTCTTT.

The V and J genes are TRBV19 and TRBJ1-1; 7 bases are shared with TRBD1. Germline V gene sequence: CDR1 LNHDA, CDR2 SQIVND (reference sequence). CDR3 length: 15 residues. J gave up 0 bases and V 5 bases, and 6 bases lay outside the gene matches. For the CDR3, the DNA is TGTGCCAGTAGTCGAACGGGACAGCTGAACACTGAAGCTTTCTTT. It yields the protein CASSRTGQLNTEAFF.

The CDR3 region has the DNA TGTGCCAGCAGCGGCCAAGACAATGAGCAGTTCTTC. Protein product: CASSGQDNEQFF. The chain carries TRBV5-4 and TRBJ2-1; no reliable D call. The CDR3 extends over 12 amino acids. Deletions cut 4 bases from V and 5 bases from J, with 7 bases between. Per germline, CDR1 SGHNT and CDR2 YYREEE (reference sequence). Drawing the rest from reference TRBV5-4 and TRBJ2-1, the complete variable domain is ETGVTQSPTHLIKTRGQQVTLRCSSQSGHNTVSWYQQALGQGPQFIFQYYREEENGRGNFPPRFSGLQFPNYSSELNVNALELDDSALYLCASSGQDNEQFFGPGTRLTVL.

This rearrangement joins TRBV7-8 to TRBJ2-7; D remains unclear. This CDR3 is built from 13 residues. Per germline, CDR1 SGHVS and CDR2 FQNEAQ. V was pared by 5 bases and J by 7 bases, with 15 bases between. CDR3 in DNA: TGTGCCAGCAGCGGCGGAAATTACGAAGAGCAGTACTTC. Translating it yields CASSGGNYEEQYF.

V usage is TRBV10-2 and J usage is TRBJ2-2, with TRBD2 as a possible D gene (5 bases). Germline V gene data show CDR1 as WSHSY and CDR2 as SAAADI. CDR3 length: 13 amino acids. Between the trimmed V and J ends, which lost 3 bases and 6 bases, there was a span of 8 bases. This CDR3 reads CASSDWGAGELFF. CDR3 bases: TGCGCCAGCAGTGATTGGGGAGCCGGGGAGCTGTTTTTT.

V and J are TRBV9 and TRBJ1-2, with a weak D call TRBD1 (6 bases). The CDR3 length is 15 residues. Germline CDR1 and CDR2: SGDLS and YYNGEE. V gave up 3 bases and J gave up 4 bases, with 16 bases separating them. The CDR3 sequence: CASSAAPGTFYGYTF. In DNA, the CDR3 is TGTGCCAGCAGCGCCGCACCCGGGACATTCTATGGCTACACCTTC.

The V gene is TRBV29-1, the J gene TRBJ1-2, with 12 bases aligning to TRBD1. The CDR3 length is 15 residues. From germline, CDR1 is SQVTM and CDR2 ANQGSEA. The trim removed 7 bases at V and 2 bases at J, leaving 8 bases unmatched. CDR3 loop: CSAGTGGAVNYGYTF. The CDR3 coding sequence is TGCAGCGCCGGGACAGGGGGCGCGGTCAACTATGGCTACACCTTC.

This chain connects TRBV6-4 to TRBJ2-1; D is perhaps TRBD2 (6 bases). The CDR3 length is 14 residues. Germline V lookup: CDR1 MRHNA, CDR2 SNTAGT. Trimming stripped 7 bases from V and 10 bases from J, with 20 bases between. The CDR3 region has the DNA TGTGCCAGCACGAAGGAATCGGGAGCAAACGAGCAGTTCTTC. It encodes CASTKESGANEQFF.

Only one count was recorded for this clone. V gene TRBV15 combines with J gene TRBJ1-1; D is uncertain. The CDR3 covers 13 residues. Germline V gene lookup returns CDR1 LNHNV and CDR2 YYDKDF (reference sequence). The V end was cut by 2 bases, the J end by 3 bases, with 7 bases between. DNA of the CDR3: TGTGCCACCAGCAGATCGGAGTACACTGAAGCTTTCTTT. Translated, it gives CATSRSEYTEAFF. The full variable domain, its missing parts supplied by reference TRBV15 and TRBJ1-1, is DAMVIQNPRYQVTQFGKPVTLSCSQTLNHNVMYWYQQKSSQAPKLLFHYYDKDFNNEADTPDNFQSRRPNTSFCFLDIRSPGLGDTAMYLCATSRSEYTEAFFGQGTRLTVV.

Only a few counts were recorded for this clone. CDR3 amino acids: CASIESLLPTMNTEAFF. DNA of the CDR3: TGTGCCAGCATCGAATCCTTACTACCCACAATGAACACTGAAGCTTTCTTT. This sequence joins TRBV5-5 and TRBJ1-1; D unresolved. Germline lookup yields CDR1 SGHKS and CDR2 YYEKEE (reference sequence). The CDR3 contains 17 residues. V was clipped by 6 bases and J by 0 bases, with 21 bases between them. The full variable domain, with the rest looked up from reference TRBV5-5 and TRBJ1-1, is DAGVTQSPTHLIKTRGQQVTLRCSPISGHKSVSWYQQVLGQGPQFIFQYYEKEERGRGNFPDRFSARQFPNYSSELNVNALLLGDSALYLCASIESLLPTMNTEAFFGQGTRLTVV.

The chain links TRBV6-5 to TRBJ1-2; 7 nucleotides agree with TRBD1. The CDR3 length is 12 residues. The V gene's germline CDR1 is MNHEY and CDR2 SVGAGI. The V segment lost 5 bases and the J segment 4 bases; nucleotides outside the gene matches: 1. CDR3 sequence: CASSPGGYGYTF. The DNA for the CDR3 is TGTGCCAGCAGTCCAGGGGGCTATGGCTACACCTTC.

This rearrangement joins TRBV7-9 to TRBJ2-3, with D perhaps TRBD2 (7 bases). The CDR3 is 16 residues long. Per the germline V gene, CDR1 is SEHNR and CDR2 is FQNEAQ (reference sequence). V gave up 5 bases and J gave up 2 bases, with 17 bases separating them. The CDR3 region has the DNA TGTGCCAGCAGCCCCTGGGGGGGGCCTAACACAGATACGCAGTATTTT. It specifies CASSPWGGPNTDTQYF.

The chain links TRBV5-1 to TRBJ1-1; D remains unclear. CDR1 and CDR2 (germline): SGHRS, YFSETQ. V lost 3 bases and J lost 5, with 8 bases in between. This CDR3 has 12 residues. The CDR3, as DNA: TGCGCCAGCAGCTCGGGTGGGACTGAAGCTTTCTTT. As protein: CASSSGGTEAFF.

This clone has more than one count but fewer than ten. The chain joins TRBV4-2 to TRBJ2-7; 11 bases fit TRBD2. V dropped 1 base and J dropped 7; count of bases not matched to a gene: 15. The CDR3 is 18 amino acids. Per germline, CDR1 LGHNA and CDR2 YNFKEQ. The chain's CDR3 is CASSQGGLAGGTAREQYF. DNA of the CDR3: TGTGCCAGCAGCCAAGGGGGGCTAGCGGGGGGCACTGCCCGAGAGCAGTACTTC.

There are a few counts of this clone. This chain uses TRBV20-1 with TRBJ2-5, with a weak D call TRBD1 (6 bases). Germline V lookup: CDR1 DFQATT, CDR2 SNEGSKA (reference sequence). The CDR3 runs 11 residues. Trimming stripped 8 bases from V and 4 bases from J, with 11 bases between. The CDR3 sequence is CSQGISETQYF. The CDR3 DNA sequence: TGCAGTCAGGGGATATCAGAGACCCAGTACTTC.

This chain uses TRBV7-3 with TRBJ2-7; 9 bases match TRBD1. J gave up 3 bases and V 7 bases, and 7 bases lay outside the gene matches. Germline CDR1 is SGHTA and CDR2 is FQGTGA. The CDR3 runs to 14 residues. As DNA, the CDR3 is TGTGCCAGCACCCCGGGGGACAGGGACTACGAGCAGTACTTC. Amino acids: CASTPGDRDYEQYF. The variable domain in full, with the rest retrieved from reference TRBV7-3 and TRBJ2-7, is GAGVSQTPSNKVTEKGKYVELRCDPISGHTALYWYRQSLGQGPEFLIYFQGTGAADDSGLPNDRFFAVRPEGSVSTLKIQRTERGDSAVYLCASTPGDRDYEQYFGPGTRLTVT.

Only a few counts were recorded for this clone. V is TRBV5-1 and J is TRBJ2-7, with D possibly being TRBD1 (6 bases). The CDR3 has 14 amino acids. The V and J ends lost 4 bases and 2 bases respectively, with 13 bases between them. Germline CDR1 is SGHRS and CDR2 is YFSETQ. CDR3 sequence reads: CASSPGRDTYEQYF. The DNA for the CDR3 is TGCGCCAGCAGCCCGGGAAGGGACACCTACGAGCAGTACTTC.

This clone was detected only once. The chain couples TRBV27 to TRBJ1-1; 8 bases align to TRBD1. The CDR3 sequence is 16 residues long. V dropped 6 bases and J dropped 2; count of bases not matched to a gene: 11. Germline V CDR1 and CDR2: MNHEY, SMNVEV (reference sequence). The CDR3 here is CASRRAPTGVNTEAFF. The CDR3 DNA reads as TGTGCCAGCAGAAGGGCCCCGACAGGGGTAAACACTGAAGCTTTCTTT.

CDR3 nucleotide sequence: TGTGCCAGTAGTATGGGGCAGGGGGCGTACGAGCAGTACTTC. As protein: CASSMGQGAYEQYF. The chain recombines TRBV19 with TRBJ2-5; 8 bases align to TRBD1. The last part of the DNA fits TRBJ2-7 better; the J call may be wrong. Germline CDR1 LNHDA, CDR2 SQIVND (reference sequence). The CDR3 is 14 amino acids.